Listed below are T cell receptor beta chains from one sample, sequenced in a study of Ad26.COV2.S vaccination and SARS-CoV-2 variants. Profiling relied on immunoSEQ multiplex PCR, and the TCRdb table lists in-frame clones only, not all of them. The table has about 680,000 clones, 70% to 90% seen once. Material: peripheral blood, obtained in a trial of Ad26.COV2.S vaccine versus placebo. These receptor sequences come from a person between 18 and 60 years old who received the Ad26.COV2.S COVID-19 vaccine or a placebo. Each CDR3 is given with its conserved first and last residue. The D gene is left open where the match is weak. The size field is filled for only some rows; it gives once, few, many or a size class.

>TRBJ1-1|NA|15|NA|TRBV7-3
CASSPIPGENTEAFF
TGTGCCAGCAGCCCAATACCCGGGGAAAACACTGAAGCTTTCTTT
>TRBJ1-2|NA|12|NA|TRBV5-5
CASSSLSLGYTF
TGTGCCAGCAGCTCCCTGAGTCTCGGCTACACCTTC
>TRBJ1-2|NA|14|NA|TRBV6-6
CASSYSGFWYGYTF
TGTGCCAGCAGTTACTCTGGGTTTTGGTATGGCTACACCTTC
>TRBJ1-6|once|13|NA|TRBV7-9
CASNFGGESPLHF
TGTGCCAGCAACTTTGGGGGGGAATCACCCCTCCACTTT
>TRBJ2-2|few|15|NA|TRBV6-6
CASSLPTANTGELFF
TGTGCCAGCAGTCTACCGACAGCGAACACCGGGGAGCTGTTTTTT
>TRBJ1-1|NA|16|NA|TRBV10-3
CAISESSATRNTEAFF
TGTGCCATCAGTGAGTCGAGCGCCACTCGGAACACTGAAGCTTTCTTT
>TRBJ1-3|NA|14|TRBD1|TRBV6-5
CASLDRASGNTIYF
TGTGCCAGCCTAGACAGGGCCTCTGGAAACACCATATATTTT
>TRBJ2-1|NA|15|TRBD2|TRBV5-1
CASSATSLSYNEQFF
TGCGCCAGCAGCGCGACTAGCCTCTCTTACAATGAGCAGTTCTTC
>TRBJ2-3|NA|15|TRBD2|TRBV11-2
CASSTASGAFATQYF
TGTGCCAGCAGCACAGCTAGCGGGGCGTTTGCTACGCAGTATTTT
>TRBJ2-3|NA|16|TRBD2|TRBV5-4
CASSRTGLAVTDTQYF
TGTGCCAGCAGCCGTACGGGACTAGCGGTCACAGATACGCAGTATTTT
>TRBJ1-1|NA|13|TRBD1|TRBV7-2
CASSWTGGTEAFF
TGTGCCAGCAGCTGGACAGGTGGGACTGAAGCTTTCTTT
>TRBJ2-3|NA|16|TRBD2|TRBV19
CASSKAGAHVGDTQYF
TGTGCCAGTAGTAAAGCGGGAGCCCACGTGGGAGATACGCAGTATTTT
>TRBJ2-5|NA|14|TRBD2|TRBV27
CASSFGLAGGAQYF
TGTGCCAGCAGTTTTGGCCTAGCGGGCGGGGCCCAGTACTTC
>TRBJ1-5|NA|13|NA|TRBV2
CASRVGTNQPQHF
TGTGCCAGCAGGGTCGGAACCAATCAGCCCCAGCATTTT
>TRBJ1-4|NA|14|NA|TRBV18
CASSPGLTNEKLFF
TGTGCCAGCTCACCAGGGCTAACTAATGAAAAACTGTTTTTT
>TRBJ1-2|NA|16|NA|TRBV6-1
CASSEAIAGANYGYTF
TGTGCCAGCAGTGAAGCTATAGCAGGGGCGAACTATGGCTACACCTTC
>TRBJ2-2|NA|18|TRBD1|TRBV5-1
CASSGVPGQGRNTGELFF
TGCGCCAGCAGCGGAGTACCGGGACAGGGCCGGAACACCGGGGAGCTGTTTTTT
>TRBJ2-1|NA|14|NA|TRBV10-1
CASSWLSPDNEQFF
TGCGCCAGCAGCTGGCTCAGCCCGGACAATGAGCAGTTCTTC
>TRBJ2-5|NA|14|NA|TRBV18
CASSPRVQQETQYF
TGTGCCAGCTCACCAAGGGTACAGCAAGAGACCCAGTACTTC
>TRBJ2-5|NA|12|NA|TRBV6-5
CASSRTQETQYF
TGTGCCAGCAGCAGAACCCAAGAGACCCAGTACTTC
>TRBJ1-2|NA|17|NA|TRBV5-6
CASSLIASRLTNYGYTF
TGTGCCAGCAGCTTAATCGCCAGCCGGCTGACTAACTATGGCTACACCTTC
>TRBJ1-5|once|14|NA|TRBV3-1/TRBV3-2
CASSQGRKAQPQHF
TGTGCCAGCAGCCAAGGGCGAAAGGCCCAGCCCCAGCATTTT
>TRBJ2-2|NA|12|NA|TRBV30
CAWSVLGWELFF
TGTGCCTGGAGTGTACTGGGCTGGGAGCTGTTTTTT
>TRBJ2-2|NA|14|NA|TRBV16
CASSQSANTGELFF
TGTGCCAGCAGCCAATCGGCTAACACCGGGGAGCTGTTTTTT
>TRBJ2-5|NA|15|NA|TRBV9
CASSAPSSEGETQYF
TGTGCCAGCAGCGCTCCTAGCTCCGAAGGGGAGACCCAGTACTTC
>TRBJ1-2|NA|14|NA|TRBV19
CASSPDIERYGYTF
TGTGCCAGTAGTCCGGACATTGAGAGGTATGGCTACACCTTC
>TRBJ2-7|NA|14|TRBD1|TRBV5-4
CASSLPGQIHEQYF
TGTGCCAGCAGCTTACCGGGACAGATCCACGAGCAGTACTTC
>TRBJ1-6|once|15|NA|TRBV21-1
CASSREIFYNSPLHF
TGTGCCAGCAGCAGGGAGATCTTCTATAATTCACCCCTCCACTTT
>TRBJ2-1|NA|17|NA|TRBV4-1
CASSQGGLREHNNEQFF
TGCGCCAGCAGCCAAGGTGGCTTAAGAGAACACAACAATGAGCAGTTCTTC
>TRBJ2-2|NA|14|NA|TRBV6-4
CASTLSSNTGELFF
TGTGCCAGCACTCTATCTAGTAACACCGGGGAGCTGTTTTTT
>TRBJ2-1|NA|11|NA|TRBV20-1
CSATTVNEQFF
TGCAGTGCGACGACAGTAAATGAGCAGTTCTTC
>TRBJ1-1|NA|14|NA|TRBV29-1
CSVEGGGPHTEAFF
TGCAGCGTTGAAGGGGGGGGGCCGCACACTGAAGCTTTCTTT
>TRBJ2-6|NA|17|TRBD1|TRBV9
CASSKWDRSSGANVLTF
TGTGCCAGCAGCAAGTGGGACAGAAGTTCTGGGGCCAACGTCCTGACTTTC
>TRBJ1-4|NA|14|NA|TRBV27
CASSPGAWGEKLFF
TGTGCCAGCAGTCCCGGGGCGTGGGGAGAAAAACTGTTTTTT
>TRBJ2-7|NA|14|TRBD2|TRBV7-9
CASSLWGGPHEQYF
TGTGCCAGCAGCTTATGGGGAGGGCCGCACGAGCAGTACTTC
>TRBJ1-4|NA|15|NA|TRBV19
CASTGRTGIGEKLFF
TGTGCCAGTACGGGGAGGACGGGTATTGGCGAAAAACTGTTTTTT
>TRBJ1-2|NA|13|TRBD1|TRBV27
CASSVGQGYGYTF
TGTGCCAGCAGTGTGGGACAGGGCTATGGCTACACCTTC
>TRBJ1-1|NA|13|NA|TRBV5-1
CASSSKGSTEAFF
TGCGCCAGCAGCTCCAAAGGGAGCACTGAAGCTTTCTTT
>TRBJ1-4|NA|14|NA|TRBV10-3
CAISESAQNQKLFF
TGTGCCATCAGTGAGTCCGCCCAAAACCAAAAACTGTTTTTT
>TRBJ2-7|few|13|TRBD1|TRBV6-5
CASSQGQSYEQYF
TGTGCCAGCAGTCAGGGACAGAGTTACGAGCAGTACTTC
>TRBJ2-1|NA|15|NA|TRBV13
CASMSVGSPYNEQFF
TGTGCCAGCATGAGTGTGGGGTCACCCTACAATGAGCAGTTCTTC
>TRBJ1-1|NA|15|NA|TRBV6-1
CASSEARGVNTEAFF
TGTGCCAGCAGTGAAGCAAGGGGGGTGAACACTGAAGCTTTCTTT
>TRBJ1-4|NA|15|TRBD1|TRBV27
CASSSGGADNEKLFF
TGTGCCAGCAGTTCAGGGGGGGCAGATAATGAAAAACTGTTTTTT
>TRBJ2-3|NA|14|NA|TRBV5-4
CASSLDRTTDTQYF
TGTGCCAGCAGCTTGGACAGGACCACAGATACGCAGTATTTT
>TRBJ2-7|NA|14|NA|TRBV7-9
CASSLESAGREQYF
TGTGCCAGCAGCTTAGAGTCCGCGGGGAGGGAGCAGTACTTC